Presented here are 12 T cell receptor beta chains from one specimen sequenced in a study of post-analysis software for immune sequencing data. Study findings and constraints: Elevated frequency relative to controls characterized roughly five TRBV segments in patients, TRBV5-6, TRBV5-1 and TRBV20-1 among them.

Prepared TCR beta cDNA libraries contained unique molecular identifiers. TCRdb processed the PCR reads anew with MiXCR; each CDR3 protein has one entry. Of hundreds of thousands of distinct CDR3 sequences listed, roughly 46% are singletons. These receptors' antigens are unknown. Specimen: blood. Receptors were obtained from a girl aged 10 to 17 with multiple sclerosis.

The genes are TRBV12-3 or TRBV12-4 and TRBJ2-5, with D possibly being TRBD1 or TRBD2 (5 bases each). The J call could be wrong; TRBJ2-7 is a better fit for the DNA end. This CDR3 contains 13 residues. The CDR3 region is CASSLRTGREQYF. The CDR3 coding sequence is TGTGCCAGCAGTTTGCGGACGGGGCGCGAGCAGTACTTC.

The V call is TRBV7-9, the J call TRBJ2-3, with a weak D call TRBD1 (6 bases). Germline loops: CDR1 SEHNR, CDR2 FQNEAQ (reference sequence). The V end lost 5 bases, the J end lost 0 bases, and 12 bases lay between the germline ends. The CDR3 totals 15 residues. CDR3 amino acids: CASSGGSPSTDTQYF. In DNA form, the CDR3 reads TGTGCCAGCAGCGGGGGCTCCCCGAGCACAGATACGCAGTATTTT.

CDR3 loop: CASSAGTGPSYEQYF. CDR3 in DNA: TGTGCCAGCAGCGCAGGGACAGGGCCCTCCTACGAGCAGTACTTC. This chain links TRBV12-3 or TRBV12-4 with TRBJ2-7; the match to TRBD1 covers 9 bases. The V gene end was trimmed by 6 bases and the J gene end by 0 bases; junction bases not matched to a gene: 6. This CDR3 contains 15 residues.

This clonotype was counted only a few times. J is TRBJ2-7 and V is TRBV20-1, with TRBD2 matching 11 bases. Germline V lookup: CDR1 DFQATT, CDR2 SNEGSKA (reference sequence). The CDR3 is 12 amino acids. The ends lost 1 base at V and 7 bases at J; junction bases unmatched: 0. The CDR3 nucleotides read TGCAGTGCTAGAGGACTAGCGGGGGAGCAGTACTTC. Its translation is CSARGLAGEQYF.

The V call is TRBV7-2, the J call TRBJ1-5; D not certain. The V gene's germline CDR1 is SGHTA and CDR2 FQGNSA. This CDR3 has 14 amino acids. Trimming stripped 5 bases from V and 10 bases from J, with 18 bases between. CDR3 in amino acids: CASSHPGGGHPQHF. CDR3 sequence (DNA): TGTGCCAGCAGCCACCCGGGAGGAGGTCATCCCCAGCATTTT. Together with reference TRBV7-2 and TRBJ1-5, the CDR3 gives the full variable domain: GAGVSQSPSNKVTEKGKDVELRCDPISGHTALYWYRQSLGQGLEFLIYFQGNSAPDKSGLPSDRFSAERTGGSVSTLTIQRTQQEDSAVYLCASSHPGGGHPQHFGDGTRLSIL.

As for this clonotype: The conserved final phenylalanine or tryptophan is absent from the CDR3, which likely points to a read error. CDR3 DNA sequence: TGTGCCAGCAGCCAAGCTGCGGGGTGGCAGACCCAGTACTGC. Its translation is CASSQAAGWQTQYC. The rearrangement uses TRBV14 and TRBJ2-5, with D possibly being TRBD2 (6 bases). Germline CDR1 SGHDN, CDR2 FVKESK. Trimming took off 1 base at V and 6 bases at J, with 12 bases between the two ends. This CDR3 has 14 residues.

The chain carries TRBV6-6 and TRBJ1-5; tentative D call: TRBD1 (6 bases). Germline-derived CDR1 and CDR2 are MNHNY and SVGAGI (reference sequence). V was trimmed by 0 bases and J by 5 bases, leaving 8 bases between them. CDR3 size: 14 residues. CDR3 residues: CASSYSGGDQPQHF. CDR3 coding DNA: TGTGCCAGCAGTTACTCAGGGGGGGATCAGCCCCAGCATTTT.

This clonotype came up a few times. This chain links TRBV5-1 with TRBJ2-7; the D is unclear. The CDR3 consists of 14 residues. Germline lookup yields CDR1 SGHRS and CDR2 YFSETQ. The ends were cut back, 1 base at V and 3 bases at J, with 11 bases in the middle. In DNA form, the CDR3 reads TGCGCCAGCAGCTTGTCCTCCCTAAACTACGAGCAGTACTTC. Protein sequence: CASSLSSLNYEQYF.

This clonotype was observed a handful of times. The chain combines TRBV7-9 with TRBJ2-7, with TRBD1 as a possible D gene (5 bases). V lost 5 bases and J lost 5, with 13 bases in between. Germline CDR1 and CDR2: SEHNR and FQNEAQ (reference sequence). The CDR3 sequence is 13 residues long. CDR3 coding DNA: TGTGCCAGCAGCCCGCTTGGGGCCCACGAGCAGTACTTC. Encoded protein: CASSPLGAHEQYF.

This clonotype occurred a few times. This sequence joins TRBV7-2 and TRBJ2-3; possibly TRBD2 for D (6 bases). The V gene lost 3 bases and the J gene lost 2 bases, with 18 bases spanning the gap. The germline gives CDR1 SGHTA, CDR2 FQGNSA. The CDR3 has 17 residues. This CDR3 reads CASSFPAGTPHTDTQYF. DNA of the CDR3: TGTGCCAGCAGCTTCCCTGCCGGGACTCCACACACAGATACGCAGTATTTT.

This chain uses TRBV7-9 with TRBJ2-4, with D unresolved. Trimming cost V 5 bases and J 1 base, with 12 bases left between them. Germline V CDR1 and CDR2: SEHNR, FQNEAQ (reference sequence). The CDR3 loop spans 15 amino acids. CDR3 residues: CASSPMSWAKNIQYF. Written as DNA, the CDR3 is TGTGCCAGCAGCCCCATGTCTTGGGCCAAAAACATTCAGTACTTC.

This clonotype has only a few counts. The genes are TRBV10-3 and TRBJ1-5; tentative D call: TRBD1 (5 bases). The germline CDR1 and CDR2 sequences are ENHRY and SYGVKD. The CDR3 is 16 amino acids. Trimming left V 3 bases short and J 1 base short, with 13 bases between. The CDR3 DNA is TGTGCCATCAGTGACGGGCGGGGCCAGAGCAATCAGCCCCAGCATTTT. Its protein is CAISDGRGQSNQPQHF.